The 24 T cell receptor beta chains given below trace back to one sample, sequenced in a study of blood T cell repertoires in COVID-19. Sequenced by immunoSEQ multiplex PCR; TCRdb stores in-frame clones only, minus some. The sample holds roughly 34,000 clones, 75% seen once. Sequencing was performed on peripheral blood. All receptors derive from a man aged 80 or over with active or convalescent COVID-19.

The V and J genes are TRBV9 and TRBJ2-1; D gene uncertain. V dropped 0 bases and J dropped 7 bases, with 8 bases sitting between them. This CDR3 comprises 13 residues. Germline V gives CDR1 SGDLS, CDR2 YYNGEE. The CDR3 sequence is CASSVAPPNEQFF. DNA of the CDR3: TGTGCCAGCAGCGTAGCCCCCCCTAATGAGCAGTTCTTC.

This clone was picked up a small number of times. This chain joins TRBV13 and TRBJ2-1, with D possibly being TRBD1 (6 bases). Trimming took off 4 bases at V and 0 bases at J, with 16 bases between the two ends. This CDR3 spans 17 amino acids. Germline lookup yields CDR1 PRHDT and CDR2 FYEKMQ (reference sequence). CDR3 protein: CASSSLYFRGSYNEQFF. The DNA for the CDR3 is TGTGCCAGCAGCTCTCTATACTTCAGGGGCTCCTACAATGAGCAGTTCTTC. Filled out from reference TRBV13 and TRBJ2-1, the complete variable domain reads AAGVIQSPRHLIKEKRETATLKCYPIPRHDTVYWYQQGPGQDPQFLISFYEKMQSDKGSIPDRFSAQQFSDYHSELNMSSLELGDSALYFCASSSLYFRGSYNEQFFGPGTRLTVL.

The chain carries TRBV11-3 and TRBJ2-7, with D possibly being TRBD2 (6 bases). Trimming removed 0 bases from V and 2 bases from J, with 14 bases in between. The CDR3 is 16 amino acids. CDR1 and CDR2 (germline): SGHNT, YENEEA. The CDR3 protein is CASSLDPGRDTYEQYF. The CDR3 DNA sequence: TGTGCCAGCAGCTTAGATCCCGGGAGAGACACCTACGAGCAGTACTTC.

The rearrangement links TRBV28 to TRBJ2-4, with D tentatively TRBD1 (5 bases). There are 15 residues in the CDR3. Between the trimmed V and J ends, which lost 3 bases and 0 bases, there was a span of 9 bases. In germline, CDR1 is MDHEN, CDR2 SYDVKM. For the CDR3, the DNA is TGTGCCAGCAGTTTGGGGCGTATAGCCAAAAACATTCAGTACTTC. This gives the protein CASSLGRIAKNIQYF. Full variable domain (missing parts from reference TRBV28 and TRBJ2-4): DVKVTQSSRYLVKRTGEKVFLECVQDMDHENMFWYRQDPGLGLRLIYFSYDVKMKEKGDIPEGYSVSREKKERFSLILESASTNQTSMYLCASSLGRIAKNIQYFGAGTRLSVL.

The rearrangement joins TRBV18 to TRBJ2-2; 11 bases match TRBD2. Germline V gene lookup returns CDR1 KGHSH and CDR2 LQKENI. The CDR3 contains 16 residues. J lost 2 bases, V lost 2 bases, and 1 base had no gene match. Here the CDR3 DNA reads TGTGCCAGCTCACCAGGGACTAGCGGAAACACCGGGGAGCTGTTTTTT. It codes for CASSPGTSGNTGELFF.

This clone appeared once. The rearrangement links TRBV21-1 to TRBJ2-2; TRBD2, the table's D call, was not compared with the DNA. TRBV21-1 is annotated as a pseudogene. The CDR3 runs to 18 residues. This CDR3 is CASSKSPGGNSNTGELFF. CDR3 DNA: TGTGCCAGCAGCAAATCCCCAGGAGGGAACTCGAACACCGGGGAGCTGTTTTTT.

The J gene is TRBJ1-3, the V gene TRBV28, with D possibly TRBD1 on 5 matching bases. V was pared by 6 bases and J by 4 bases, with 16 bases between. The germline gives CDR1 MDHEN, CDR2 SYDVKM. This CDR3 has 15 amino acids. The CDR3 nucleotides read TGTGCCAGCAGGCCGGGACTCTCTACAGGAAACACCATATATTTT. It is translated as CASRPGLSTGNTIYF. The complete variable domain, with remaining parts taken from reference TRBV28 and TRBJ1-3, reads DVKVTQSSRYLVKRTGEKVFLECVQDMDHENMFWYRQDPGLGLRLIYFSYDVKMKEKGDIPEGYSVSREKKERFSLILESASTNQTSMYLCASRPGLSTGNTIYFGEGSWLTVV.

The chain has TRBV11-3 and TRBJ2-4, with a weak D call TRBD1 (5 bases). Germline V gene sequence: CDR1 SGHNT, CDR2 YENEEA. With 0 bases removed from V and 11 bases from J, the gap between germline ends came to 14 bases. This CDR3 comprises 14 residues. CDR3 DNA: TGTGCCAGCAGCTTAGACAGGGCCAACATTCTTCAGTACTTC. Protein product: CASSLDRANILQYF. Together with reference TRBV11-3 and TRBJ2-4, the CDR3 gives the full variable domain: EAGVVQSPRYKIIEKKQPVAFWCNPISGHNTLYWYLQNLGQGPELLIRYENEEAVDDSQLPKDRFSAERLKGVDSTLKIQPAELGDSAVYLCASSLDRANILQYFGAGTRLSVL.

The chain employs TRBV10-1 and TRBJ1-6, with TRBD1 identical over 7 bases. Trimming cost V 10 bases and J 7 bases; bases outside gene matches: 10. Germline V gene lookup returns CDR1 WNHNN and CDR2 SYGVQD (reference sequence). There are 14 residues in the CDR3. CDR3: CATPPDRENSPLHF. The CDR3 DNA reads TGCGCCACCCCACCAGACAGGGAAAATTCACCCCTCCACTTT.

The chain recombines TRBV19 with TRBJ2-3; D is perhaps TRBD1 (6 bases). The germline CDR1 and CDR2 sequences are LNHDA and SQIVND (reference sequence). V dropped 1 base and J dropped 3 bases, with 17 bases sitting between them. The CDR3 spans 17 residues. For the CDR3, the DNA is TGTGCCAGTAGTATAGGAATTCGGCAGGGGACGACAGATACGCAGTATTTT. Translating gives CASSIGIRQGTTDTQYF.

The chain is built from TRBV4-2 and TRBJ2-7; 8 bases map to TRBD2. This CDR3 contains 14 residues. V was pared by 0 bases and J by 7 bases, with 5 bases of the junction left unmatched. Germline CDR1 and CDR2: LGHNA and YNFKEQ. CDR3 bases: TGTGCCAGCAGCCAAGATGCGGGGGGTAGGGAGCAGTACTTC. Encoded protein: CASSQDAGGREQYF.

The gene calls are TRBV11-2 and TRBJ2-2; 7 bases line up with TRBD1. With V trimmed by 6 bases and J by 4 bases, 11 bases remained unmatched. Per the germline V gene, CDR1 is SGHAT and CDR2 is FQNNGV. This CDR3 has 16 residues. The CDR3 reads CASRERGGAATGELFF. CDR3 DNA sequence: TGTGCCAGCAGAGAGAGAGGGGGCGCGGCCACCGGGGAGCTGTTTTTT.

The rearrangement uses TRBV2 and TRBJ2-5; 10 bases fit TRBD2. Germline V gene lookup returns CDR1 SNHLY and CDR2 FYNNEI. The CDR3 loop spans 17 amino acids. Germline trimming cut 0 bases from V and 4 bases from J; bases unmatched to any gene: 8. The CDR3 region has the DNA TGTGCCAGCAGTGAAGCGCTCTTAGCGGGAGGCTTAGAGACCCAGTACTTC. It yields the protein CASSEALLAGGLETQYF. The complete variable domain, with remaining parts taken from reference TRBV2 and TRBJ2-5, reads EPEVTQTPSHQVTQMGQEVILRCVPISNHLYFYWYRQILGQKVEFLVSFYNNEISEKSEIFDDQFSVERPDGSNFTLKIRSTKLEDSAMYFCASSEALLAGGLETQYFGPGTRLLVL.

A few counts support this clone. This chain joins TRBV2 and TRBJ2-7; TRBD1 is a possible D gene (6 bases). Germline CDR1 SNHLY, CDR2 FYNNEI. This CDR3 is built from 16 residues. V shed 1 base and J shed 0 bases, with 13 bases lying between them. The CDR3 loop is CASSEVWDTYSYEQYF. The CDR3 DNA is TGTGCCAGCAGTGAAGTATGGGACACATACTCCTACGAGCAGTACTTC. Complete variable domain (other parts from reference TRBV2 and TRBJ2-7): EPEVTQTPSHQVTQMGQEVILRCVPISNHLYFYWYRQILGQKVEFLVSFYNNEISEKSEIFDDQFSVERPDGSNFTLKIRSTKLEDSAMYFCASSEVWDTYSYEQYFGPGTRLTVT.

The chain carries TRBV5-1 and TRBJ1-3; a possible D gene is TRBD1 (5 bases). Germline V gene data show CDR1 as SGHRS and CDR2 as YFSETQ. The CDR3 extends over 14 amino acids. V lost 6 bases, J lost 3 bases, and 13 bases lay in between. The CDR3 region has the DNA TGCGCCAGCACCCGGGACTTGGGTGGAAACACCATATATTTT. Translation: CASTRDLGGNTIYF. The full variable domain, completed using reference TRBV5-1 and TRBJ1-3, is KAGVTQTPRYLIKTRGQQVTLSCSPISGHRSVSWYQQTPGQGLQFLFEYFSETQRNKGNFPGRFSGRQFSNSRSEMNVSTLELGDSALYLCASTRDLGGNTIYFGEGSWLTVV.

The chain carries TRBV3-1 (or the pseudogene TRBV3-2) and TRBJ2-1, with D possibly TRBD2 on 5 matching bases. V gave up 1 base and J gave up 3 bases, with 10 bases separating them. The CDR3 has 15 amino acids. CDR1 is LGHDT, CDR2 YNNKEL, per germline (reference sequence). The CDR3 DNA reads TGTGCCAGCAGCCAAGGTCCGGGAATCTACAATGAGCAGTTCTTC. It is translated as CASSQGPGIYNEQFF.

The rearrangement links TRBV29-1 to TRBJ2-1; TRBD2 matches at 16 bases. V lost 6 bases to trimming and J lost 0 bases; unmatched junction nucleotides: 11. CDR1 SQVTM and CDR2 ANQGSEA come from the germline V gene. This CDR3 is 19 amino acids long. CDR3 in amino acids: CSVLKQGTSGRASYNEQFF. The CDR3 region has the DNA TGCAGCGTCCTTAAACAGGGGACTAGCGGGAGGGCCTCCTACAATGAGCAGTTCTTC.

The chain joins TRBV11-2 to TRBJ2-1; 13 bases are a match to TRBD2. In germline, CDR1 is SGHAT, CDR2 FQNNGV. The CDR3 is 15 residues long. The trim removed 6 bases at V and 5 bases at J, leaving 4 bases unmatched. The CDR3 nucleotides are TGTGCCAGCAGGCGACTAGCGGGAGGTCACAATGAGCAGTTCTTC. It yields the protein CASRRLAGGHNEQFF. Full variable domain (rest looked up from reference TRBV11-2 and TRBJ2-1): EAGVAQSPRYKIIEKRQSVAFWCNPISGHATLYWYQQILGQGPKLLIQFQNNGVVDDSQLPKDRFSAERLKGVDSTLKIQPAKLEDSAVYLCASRRLAGGHNEQFFGPGTRLTVL.

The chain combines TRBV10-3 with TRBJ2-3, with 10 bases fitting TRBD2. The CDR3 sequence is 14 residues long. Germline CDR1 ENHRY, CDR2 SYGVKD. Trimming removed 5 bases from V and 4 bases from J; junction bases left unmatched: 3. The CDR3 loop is CAISPSGSADTQYF. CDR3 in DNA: TGTGCCATCAGTCCTAGCGGGAGTGCAGATACGCAGTATTTT.

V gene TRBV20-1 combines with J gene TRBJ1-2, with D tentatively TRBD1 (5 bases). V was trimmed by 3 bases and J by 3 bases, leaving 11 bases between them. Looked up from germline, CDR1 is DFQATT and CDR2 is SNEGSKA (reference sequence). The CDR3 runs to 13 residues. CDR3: CSASPDSYYGYTF. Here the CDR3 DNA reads TGCAGTGCTAGTCCCGACAGCTACTATGGCTACACCTTC.

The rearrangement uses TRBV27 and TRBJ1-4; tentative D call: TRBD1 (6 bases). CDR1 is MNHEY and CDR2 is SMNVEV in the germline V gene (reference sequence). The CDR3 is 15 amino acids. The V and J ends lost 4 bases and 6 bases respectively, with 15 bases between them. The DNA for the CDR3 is TGTGCCAGCAGTTCCCAGGGGTTTTCGGATGAAAAACTGTTTTTT. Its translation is CASSSQGFSDEKLFF.

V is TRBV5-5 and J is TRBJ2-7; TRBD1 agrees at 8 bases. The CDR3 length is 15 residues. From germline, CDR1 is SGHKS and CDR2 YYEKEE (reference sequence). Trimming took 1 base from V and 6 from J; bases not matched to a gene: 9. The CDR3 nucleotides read TGTGCCAGCAGCTTGTATCAGGGGGCCGCGGGCGAGCAGTACTTC. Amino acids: CASSLYQGAAGEQYF. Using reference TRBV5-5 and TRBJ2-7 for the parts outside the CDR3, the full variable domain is DAGVTQSPTHLIKTRGQQVTLRCSPISGHKSVSWYQQVLGQGPQFIFQYYEKEERGRGNFPDRFSARQFPNYSSELNVNALLLGDSALYLCASSLYQGAAGEQYFGPGTRLTVT.

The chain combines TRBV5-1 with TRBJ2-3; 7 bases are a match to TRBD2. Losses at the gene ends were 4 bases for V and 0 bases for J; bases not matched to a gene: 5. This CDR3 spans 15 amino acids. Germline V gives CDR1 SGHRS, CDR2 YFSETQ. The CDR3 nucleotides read TGCGCCAGCAGCCCTCCTAGCGGAAGCACAGATACGCAGTATTTT. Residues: CASSPPSGSTDTQYF.

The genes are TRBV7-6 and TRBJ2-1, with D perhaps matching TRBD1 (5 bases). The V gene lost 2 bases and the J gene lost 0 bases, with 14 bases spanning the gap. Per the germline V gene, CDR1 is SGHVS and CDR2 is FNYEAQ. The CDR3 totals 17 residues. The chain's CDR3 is CASSLFQGSSSYNEQFF. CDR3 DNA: TGTGCCAGCAGCTTATTCCAGGGCAGCAGCTCCTACAATGAGCAGTTCTTC.